This T cell receptor beta chain originates from a study of Graves' ophthalmopathy and Graves' hyperthyroidism listed by TCRdb under 2018. Regarding the complete study: A patient counted as having stable hyperthyroidism if there was no progression to ophthalmopathy within 18 months of follow-up. In total, 135 blood samples were TCR-sequenced: fewer than 50 ophthalmopathy, some 80 hyperthyroidism and some 17 hyperthyroidism-to-ophthalmopathy patients. The independent validation cohort included 18 to 20 hyperthyroidism patients plus 17 patients who later progressed from hyperthyroidism to ophthalmopathy. In roughly 6 hyperthyroidism patients, T-cell repertoires of thyroid tissue and blood were compared. Following sample collection, hyperthyroidism patients were given methimazole at a starting dose of 30 mg daily, and ophthalmopathy patients were given high-dose intravenous methylprednisolone. To explore V-J signatures distinguishing ophthalmopathy from hyperthyroidism, a discovery set of 100 patients (fewer than 45 ophthalmopathy, 57 stable hyperthyroidism) was enrolled. The study used signatures of the TCR beta repertoire to tell Graves' ophthalmopathy apart from Graves' hyperthyroidism and to predict which patients would progress to ophthalmopathy.

For repertoire sequencing, TCR beta CDR3 regions were amplified from RNA transcripts. The first round of RT-PCR was done with HTBI primers and the Qiagen OneStep RT-PCR kit, and was followed by a second round of multiplex PCR, then size selection and purification. Libraries were sequenced on an Illumina HiSeq2000 using paired-end 100 bp reads. The authors' analysis ran thus. SOAPnuke was used to process the reads, throwing out any read that had adapters, had uncalled bases, had a mean Phred below 15, or lacked an exact constant-primer or identifier match. COPE v1.2.5 was used to merge the high-quality paired reads. Each unique nucleotide sequence was defined as a clonotype, and clonotypes were aligned to IMGT TRB V, D and J references with MiTCR v1.1. The analysis was limited to V-J combinations with a frequency above 0.0001, which together covered more than 98% of repertoires. For each V-J combination, a TCR clonal expansion and chaos score was defined as F50 clonal expansion divided by the chaos observed in the TCRdist matrix. Welch's t-statistics and random forest were used to narrow the features down to approximately twelve V-J combinations, which were then fed into a naive Bayes classifier. The Morisita-Horn index was used to measure how similar the thyroid and blood repertoires were. TCRdb passed the public sequencing reads through fastp at Q25 and MiXCR, retaining productive beta sequences. Identical CDR3 proteins give one entry, which carries the most common genes and DNA. These V and J calls derive from TCRdb rather than the authors' analysis. This sample comprises about 500,000 distinct CDR3 sequences, 39% of them detected only once. The ten top clones hold about 4.1% of the sample.

Hyperthyroidism patients were newly diagnosed, with disease duration under 2 months, and aged 18 to 65 years. Anyone with other autoimmune diseases, uncontrolled infections, pregnancy or lactation was excluded from the study. Diagnosis relied on clinical symptoms, serum thyroxine, TRAb, thyroid ultrasound and orbital computed tomography. Total RNA was extracted with Trizol reagent and quality-checked on an Agilent 2100 Bioanalyzer. CDR1 and CDR2, per the germline V gene (reference sequence), are LNHDA and SQIVND. Unmatched junction bases come to 5, with V trimmed by 4 bases and J by 3 bases. The cysteine opens and the phenylalanine closes a CDR3 of 15 amino acids. The retained sequence is limited to the CDR3, 45 bases, with the frame set at the first base. Broad study findings and their caveats: No statistical method was used to predetermine the sample size, and group allocation was not hidden from the investigators. In cross-validation, the 13-signature model distinguished ophthalmopathy from stable hyperthyroidism with just over 85% sensitivity and approximately 81% specificity, while in the test set the corresponding values were about 80% and 75%. Among expanded thyroid clonotypes with frequency above 0.001, most also showed up in blood, which suggests that blood repertoires may reflect the thyroid immune response. In validation, the model predicted ophthalmopathy progression with less than 71% sensitivity and approximately 75% specificity; 12 predicted patients were CT-confirmed with GO in a median of approximately six months.

This clonotype was found many times. No cognate antigen has been identified for it. It has no much larger one-base neighbor in the sample; base qualities were not kept. Sequencing was performed on peripheral blood or thyroid tissue (not recorded which). This receptor was obtained from an adult man with Graves' hyperthyroidism. The sequence links TRBV19 to TRBJ2-7; the central 11 bases match TRBD2. The CDR3 reads as follows: CASSSGTSGFYEQYF. Here is the DNA: TGTGCCAGTAGTAGCGGGACTAGCGGCTTCTACGAGCAGTACTTC.